This is a list of T cell receptor beta chains from one sample in a study of human T cells and chemical hapten exposure. TCRdb ran MiXCR on the RACE reads and lists one entry per CDR3 protein. The sample includes roughly 100,000 distinct CDR3 sequences, 9.6% of them seen just once. The source was whole blood, collected in connection with sensitization to the hapten diphenylcyclopropenone (DPC). These TCRs come from a woman aged 40 to 50 with alopecia areata. Some clones in this sample may be carry-over from other donors' samples. CDR3s include the opening cysteine and the closing phenylalanine or tryptophan. The D gene is left open where the match is weak. Clone size appears in some rows only: once, few, many, or a class for an expanded clone.

CDR3 protein: CASSRDRGSSGANVLTF; D gene: TRBD1; V gene: TRBV27; clone size: .; J gene: TRBJ2-6
CDR3 protein: CASSDRSADTQYF; D gene: .; V gene: TRBV5-1; clone size: .; J gene: TRBJ2-3
CDR3 protein: CASLRSGNQPQHF; D gene: .; V gene: TRBV6-1; clone size: few; J gene: TRBJ1-5
CDR3 protein: CASSLFGQGGSSTDTQYF; D gene: .; V gene: TRBV7-3; clone size: .; J gene: TRBJ2-3
CDR3 protein: CASRPSSGPPNEQFF; D gene: TRBD2; V gene: TRBV6-2/TRBV6-3; clone size: .; J gene: TRBJ2-1
CDR3 protein: CASSPDSPANTGELFF; D gene: .; V gene: TRBV3-1; clone size: few; J gene: TRBJ2-2
CDR3 protein: CASSWTSGADTQYF; D gene: TRBD2; V gene: TRBV19; clone size: many; J gene: TRBJ2-3
CDR3 protein: CASSFSSGYNQPQHF; D gene: .; V gene: TRBV28; clone size: many; J gene: TRBJ1-5
CDR3 protein: CASSPGTEIYNEQFF; D gene: TRBD1; V gene: TRBV18; clone size: many; J gene: TRBJ2-1
CDR3 protein: CASSPTGTGFSEQYF; D gene: TRBD1; V gene: TRBV13; clone size: .; J gene: TRBJ2-7
CDR3 protein: CASRPPSSYEQYF; D gene: .; V gene: TRBV5-6; clone size: few; J gene: TRBJ2-7
CDR3 protein: CASSKALISEGYTF; D gene: .; V gene: TRBV21-1; clone size: .; J gene: TRBJ1-2
CDR3 protein: CASSPEPLSGEQYF; D gene: .; V gene: TRBV18; clone size: few; J gene: TRBJ2-7
CDR3 protein: CASSRASDTQYF; D gene: .; V gene: TRBV6-5; clone size: many; J gene: TRBJ2-3
CDR3 protein: CASRPGQDNYGYTF; D gene: TRBD1; V gene: TRBV5-4; clone size: many; J gene: TRBJ1-2
CDR3 protein: CASRGLTGTGELFF; D gene: .; V gene: TRBV2; clone size: many; J gene: TRBJ2-2
CDR3 protein: CATSEPGESTEAFF; D gene: .; V gene: TRBV24-1; clone size: many; J gene: TRBJ1-1
CDR3 protein: CASIQREGPTGSLVNQPQHF; D gene: .; V gene: TRBV28; clone size: many; J gene: TRBJ1-5
CDR3 protein: CAWNRAISSGEQFF; D gene: .; V gene: TRBV30; clone size: many; J gene: TRBJ2-1
CDR3 protein: CASSLRETTTTDTQYF; D gene: .; V gene: TRBV7-2; clone size: many; J gene: TRBJ2-3
CDR3 protein: CASSRGGEETQYF; D gene: TRBD2; V gene: TRBV11-2; clone size: .; J gene: TRBJ2-5
CDR3 protein: CATSGEGFGGLETQYF; D gene: TRBD2; V gene: TRBV24-1; clone size: many; J gene: TRBJ2-5
CDR3 protein: CASSDHGQSYGYTF; D gene: .; V gene: TRBV10-2; clone size: .; J gene: TRBJ1-2
CDR3 protein: CASSLGTGEGYTF; D gene: TRBD1; V gene: TRBV7-9; clone size: many; J gene: TRBJ1-2
CDR3 protein: CASSSTGGRVDTQYF; D gene: TRBD2; V gene: TRBV7-9; clone size: many; J gene: TRBJ2-3
CDR3 protein: CASSSRLAGGDGELFF; D gene: TRBD2; V gene: TRBV12-3/TRBV12-4; clone size: few; J gene: TRBJ2-2
CDR3 protein: CASSHSPGLLGNTIYF; D gene: .; V gene: TRBV5-1; clone size: .; J gene: TRBJ1-3
CDR3 protein: CASSQDPGGETQYF; D gene: TRBD1; V gene: TRBV14; clone size: .; J gene: TRBJ2-5
CDR3 protein: CASSFPPVMNTEAFF; D gene: .; V gene: TRBV12-3/TRBV12-4; clone size: few; J gene: TRBJ1-1
CDR3 protein: CASKLAGGHEQYF; D gene: TRBD2; V gene: TRBV6-2/TRBV6-3; clone size: few; J gene: TRBJ2-7
CDR3 protein: CASSYTRSVSRTGLTGELFF; D gene: TRBD1; V gene: TRBV6-6; clone size: many; J gene: TRBJ2-2
CDR3 protein: CASSLGPDSYEQYF; D gene: .; V gene: TRBV7-9; clone size: few; J gene: TRBJ2-7
CDR3 protein: CSAPKGQRDNEQFF; D gene: TRBD1; V gene: TRBV29-1; clone size: .; J gene: TRBJ2-1
CDR3 protein: CASSSATGGRQPQHF; D gene: TRBD1; V gene: TRBV6-2/TRBV6-3; clone size: many; J gene: TRBJ1-5
CDR3 protein: CASSGGQNYGYTF; D gene: .; V gene: TRBV6-2/TRBV6-3; clone size: many; J gene: TRBJ1-2
CDR3 protein: CAISEAGAGNTIYF; D gene: .; V gene: TRBV10-3; clone size: many; J gene: TRBJ1-3
CDR3 protein: CASSSGLAGMQFF; D gene: TRBD2; V gene: TRBV5-4; clone size: many; J gene: TRBJ2-1
CDR3 protein: CSAYTGTSGGAGEQFF; D gene: TRBD2; V gene: TRBV20-1; clone size: few; J gene: TRBJ2-1
CDR3 protein: CASSNTSTDTQYF; D gene: .; V gene: TRBV27; clone size: many; J gene: TRBJ2-3
CDR3 protein: CASSRKGGGEGRGEQYF; D gene: .; V gene: TRBV21-1; clone size: .; J gene: TRBJ2-7
CDR3 protein: CASSQEAGGGPQETQYF; D gene: TRBD2; V gene: TRBV4-1; clone size: many; J gene: TRBJ2-5
CDR3 protein: CASSEEAASTDTQYF; D gene: .; V gene: TRBV10-2; clone size: many; J gene: TRBJ2-3
CDR3 protein: CASSVVSSGNTIYF; D gene: .; V gene: TRBV9; clone size: .; J gene: TRBJ1-3
CDR3 protein: CASSEVPGQVAEQYF; D gene: TRBD1; V gene: TRBV6-1; clone size: many; J gene: TRBJ2-7
CDR3 protein: CSGWIYSHEVFF; D gene: .; V gene: TRBV29-1; clone size: .; J gene: TRBJ1-1
CDR3 protein: CASYSRGGISGEQYF; D gene: .; V gene: TRBV28; clone size: .; J gene: TRBJ2-7
CDR3 protein: CASSYATGAPYEQYF; D gene: TRBD1; V gene: TRBV6-5; clone size: .; J gene: TRBJ2-7
CDR3 protein: CASSPTGGDGYTF; D gene: TRBD1; V gene: TRBV18; clone size: .; J gene: TRBJ1-2
CDR3 protein: CASGAGTNTEAFF; D gene: .; V gene: TRBV12-5; clone size: few; J gene: TRBJ1-1
CDR3 protein: CASSVSSGGASSSYEQYF; D gene: TRBD2; V gene: TRBV7-2; clone size: few; J gene: TRBJ2-7
CDR3 protein: CASSRQGLSSGNTIYF; D gene: TRBD1; V gene: TRBV5-5; clone size: .; J gene: TRBJ1-3